These T cell receptor beta chains were read from a single sample in a study of T cells after somatic rescue of genetic block. TCRdb keeps only in-frame clones here, not all; method: immunoSEQ multiplex PCR. Among 14,000 to 15,000 clones listed, roughly two thirds were seen once. Material for sequencing was peripheral blood mononuclear cells (PBMCs). The receptor set was obtained from a boy between 10 and 17 years old. CDR3s leave out the opening cysteine and the closing phenylalanine or tryptophan. Fields, in order: V gene, clone size, D gene, CDR3 length, J gene, CDR3 protein. A D gene is named only where the DNA matches it firmly. Clone sizes are given selectively: once, few, many, or a class where the clone is expanded.

v_gene: TRBV29-1; abundance: few; d_gene: -; len: 8; j_gene: TRBJ1-1; CDR3aa: SVEGGKAF
v_gene: TRBV15; abundance: -; d_gene: -; len: 11; j_gene: TRBJ2-7; CDR3aa: AVGRGSSYEQY
v_gene: TRBV6-5; abundance: -; d_gene: -; len: 13; j_gene: TRBJ2-7; CDR3aa: ASSLGTSIFYEQY
v_gene: TRBV28; abundance: -; d_gene: TRBD1; len: 20; j_gene: TRBJ1-3; CDR3aa: ASRPLSTPDRPYVSSGNTIY
v_gene: TRBV5-6; abundance: -; d_gene: -; len: 15; j_gene: TRBJ2-6; CDR3aa: ASSLGQMSSGANVLT
v_gene: TRBV7-8; abundance: many; d_gene: TRBD1; len: 15; j_gene: TRBJ2-7; CDR3aa: ASSRWVSGTEAYEQY
v_gene: TRBV13; abundance: -; d_gene: TRBD2; len: 14; j_gene: TRBJ2-4; CDR3aa: ASSLVASGSWNIQY
v_gene: TRBV19; abundance: -; d_gene: -; len: 12; j_gene: TRBJ2-3; CDR3aa: ASSIVDSRDTQY
v_gene: TRBV5-1; abundance: -; d_gene: -; len: 10; j_gene: TRBJ1-1; CDR3aa: ASSLGTTEAF
v_gene: TRBV5-8; abundance: -; d_gene: -; len: 13; j_gene: TRBJ1-3; CDR3aa: ASSLEGVTGNTIY
v_gene: TRBV6-5; abundance: -; d_gene: TRBD1; len: 12; j_gene: TRBJ2-7; CDR3aa: ASSYGTGPYEQY
v_gene: TRBV5-1; abundance: -; d_gene: -; len: 14; j_gene: TRBJ2-2; CDR3aa: ASSLSGQGSTGELF
v_gene: TRBV18; abundance: -; d_gene: -; len: 11; j_gene: TRBJ1-2; CDR3aa: ASSPHPSEGYT
v_gene: TRBV25-1; abundance: few; d_gene: TRBD1; len: 13; j_gene: TRBJ1-4; CDR3aa: ASSETGGPNEKLF
v_gene: TRBV7-9; abundance: -; d_gene: -; len: 13; j_gene: TRBJ1-3; CDR3aa: ASSLVQGFGNTIY
v_gene: TRBV7-3; abundance: -; d_gene: TRBD2; len: 13; j_gene: TRBJ2-1; CDR3aa: ASSERLAGYNEQF
v_gene: TRBV27; abundance: -; d_gene: -; len: 13; j_gene: TRBJ1-1; CDR3aa: ASSLSAGANTEAF
v_gene: TRBV5-5; abundance: -; d_gene: TRBD1; len: 14; j_gene: TRBJ2-6; CDR3aa: ASSLTGGFGANVLT
v_gene: TRBV18; abundance: few; d_gene: -; len: 13; j_gene: TRBJ2-5; CDR3aa: ASDSQAGFQETQY